The sequence of this T cell receptor beta chain was determined in a study of blood T cell repertoires in COVID-19. At the level of the study: Whether acute or convalescent, the COVID-19 samples came from the United States, Italy and Spain. PBMCs, B-cell-depleted T cells, or T cells were the source of the cDNA or gDNA that made up the material.

Original analysis: The assay estimated nucleated cells by amplifying reference gene primers. The assay was immunoSEQ multiplex PCR, and TCRdb's table has in-frame clones only and misses some. The V and J calls and the clone size are those of that table, but D and trimming were determined from the DNA. The sample contains 200,000 to 300,000 clones, 75% to 85% of which appear only once. Patients in Seattle were enrolled during active infection, then followed longitudinally. The CDR3 has 13 residues. With 4 bases clipped from V and 5 bases from J, the junction kept 3 bases outside the gene matches. Per the germline V gene, CDR1 is SNHLY and CDR2 is FYNNEI.

This chain uses TRBV2 with TRBJ2-3; the match to TRBD1 covers 7 bases. Sequenced input: peripheral blood. This TCR was recovered from a man aged 45-65 years with COVID-19, enrolled during active disease. The CDR3: CASSGDRRDTQYF. DNA of the CDR3: TGTGCCAGCAGTGGGGACAGAAGAGATACGCAGTATTTT.